Presented here are 13 T cell receptor beta chains from one specimen sequenced in a study of T cells in Graves' hyperthyroidism and ophthalmopathy. There were TCR beta CDR3 regions amplified from RNA transcripts. A first-round RT-PCR of the TCR CDR3 used the HTBI primer set. TCRdb reprocessed the multiplex PCR reads via MiXCR and lists one record per CDR3 protein. The sample has fewer than 850,000 distinct CDR3 sequences, approximately 15% seen once. The specimen was blood. The receptors were gathered from a man over 45 with Graves' hyperthyroidism.

This clonotype was recorded many times. The gene calls are TRBV12-3 or TRBV12-4 and TRBJ1-1; D gene ambiguous. V was trimmed by 7 bases and J by 1 base, leaving 13 bases between them. The length of the CDR3 is 14 residues. The DNA for the CDR3 is TGTGCCAGCATGCGTGATATAGAGAACACTGAAGCTTTCTTT. Translation: CASMRDIENTEAFF.

There are many counts of this clonotype. The chain links TRBV10-3 to TRBJ1-2; D is uncertain. Germline-derived CDR1 and CDR2 are ENHRY and SYGVKD. Trimming cost V 0 bases and J 1 base, with 12 bases left between them. The CDR3 consists of 16 residues. The CDR3 bases are TGTGCCATCAGTGAGTCTTTGCTGAGGGATAACTATGGCTACACCTTC. Encoded protein: CAISESLLRDNYGYTF.

This clonotype came up a few times. The chain links TRBV6-1 to TRBJ1-2; 7 nucleotides align to TRBD1. The CDR3 length is 15 residues. Germline values: CDR1 MNHNS, CDR2 SASEGT. V shed 1 base and J 7 bases; nucleotides not matched to a gene: 9. CDR3 in amino acids: CASSEGLQGQRGYTF. The CDR3 DNA follows: TGTGCCAGCAGTGAAGGTTTACAGGGGCAGCGTGGCTACACCTTC.

This clonotype showed up many times. V is TRBV12-3 or TRBV12-4 and J is TRBJ2-3; 8 positions agree with TRBD2. This CDR3 spans 13 amino acids. Unmatched junction bases numbered 3, after V lost 7 bases and J lost 3 bases. The CDR3 spells CASTGGLTDTQYF. CDR3 nucleotides: TGTGCCAGCACGGGAGGGCTGACAGATACGCAGTATTTT.

There are many counts of this clonotype. The rearrangement links TRBV27 to TRBJ2-1, with TRBD2 matching over 8 bases. The V and J ends lost 2 bases and 9 bases, in that order; junction bases with no gene match: 9. CDR1 is MNHEY and CDR2 is SMNVEV in the germline V gene (reference sequence). The CDR3 covers 15 residues. DNA for the CDR3: TGTGCCAGCAGTTTAGGTAGCGGGGTATTCGGTGAGCAGTTCTTC. This gives the protein CASSLGSGVFGEQFF.

The chain carries TRBV27 and TRBJ2-7, with 9 bases fitting TRBD2. Trimming removed 2 bases from V and 6 bases from J; junction bases left unmatched: 5. The CDR3 covers 14 residues. Germline CDR1 and CDR2: MNHEY and SMNVEV (reference sequence). The CDR3 spells CASSLSGRLIEQYF. In DNA, the CDR3 is TGTGCCAGCAGTTTAAGCGGGAGGCTTATCGAGCAGTACTTC.

In its sample, this clonotype was seen many times. The chain joins TRBV27 to TRBJ2-5, with TRBD1 identical over 8 bases. The CDR3 covers 14 residues. Unmatched junction bases numbered 8, after V lost 6 bases and J lost 5 bases. The germline V gene has CDR1 MNHEY and CDR2 SMNVEV (reference sequence). DNA for the CDR3: TGTGCCAGCAGACAAATAAGGGACAGGGAGACCCAGTACTTC. Translation gives CASRQIRDRETQYF.

As regards this clonotype: A much larger clone differs by one base, so this may be a read error. This sequence joins TRBV29-1 and TRBJ2-7; 11 bases match TRBD2. Germline V gene lookup returns CDR1 SQVTM and CDR2 ANQGSEA. CDR3 length: 14 residues. Trimming cost V 7 bases and J 5 bases; bases outside gene matches: 10. CDR3 bases: TGCAGCGAGGCCTCTAGCGGGGGGTCCCACGAGCAGTACTTC. Amino acid sequence: CSEASSGGSHEQYF.

CDR3 amino acids: CASSARLAGPQETQYF. DNA for the CDR3: TGTGCCAGTAGTGCCCGACTAGCGGGACCCCAAGAGACCCAGTACTTC. This chain joins TRBV19 and TRBJ2-5, with 11 bases identical to TRBD2. CDR1 and CDR2 from the germline V gene are LNHDA and SQIVND (reference sequence). V lost 5 bases and J lost 1; bases outside the gene matches: 6. This CDR3 region has 16 residues.

Note on this clonotype: A junction boundary mismatches the germline segment, possibly from a read error. V usage is TRBV6-1 and J usage is TRBJ2-7, with TRBD2 identical over 8 bases. CDR3 length: 14 amino acids. Germline loops: CDR1 MNHNS, CDR2 SASEGT. CDR3 in DNA: TGTGCCAGCAGTTATAATTCGGGAGGGGAAGAATCCTCCTTC. Residues: CASSYNSGGEESSF.

In its sample, this clonotype was seen a few times. V is TRBV7-8 and J is TRBJ2-1, with D perhaps matching TRBD2 (5 bases). CDR3 size: 14 residues. Trimming stripped 5 bases from V and 10 bases from J, with 18 bases between. Germline V gene lookup returns CDR1 SGHVS and CDR2 FQNEAQ. This CDR3 is CASSPSRRSTEQFF. CDR3 nucleotides: TGTGCCAGCAGCCCATCCCGGAGGAGTACCGAGCAGTTCTTC.

The CDR3 here is CASSLALWEGAGELFF. The CDR3 region has the DNA TGTGCCAGCAGTTTAGCTTTATGGGAGGGAGCCGGGGAGCTGTTTTTT. The chain has TRBV12-3 or TRBV12-4 and TRBJ2-2; TRBD2 aligns across 7 bases. This CDR3 has 16 residues. The V and J ends lost 0 bases and 6 bases, in that order; junction bases with no gene match: 7.

The rearrangement joins TRBV6-1 to TRBJ2-5; tentatively, D is TRBD2 (5 bases). CDR1 and CDR2 from the germline V gene are MNHNS and SASEGT. This CDR3 region has 14 residues. V was pared by 6 bases and J by 1 base, with 12 bases between. The CDR3 nucleotides are TGTGCCAGCAGGATAGCGACCCTCCAAGAGACCCAGTACTTC. Translating gives CASRIATLQETQYF.